These T cell receptor beta chains were read from a single sample in a study of shared clonotypes between healthy human individuals. Data came from immunoSEQ multiplex PCR; TCRdb stores just in-frame clones and leaves some out. The data hold some 980,000 clones, with approximately 80% observed a single time. Sequences were obtained from memory CD4+ T cells sorted from blood. These TCRs come from a man aged 18 to 29 in good health. Both conserved end residues are part of each CDR3. The D gene is left open where the match is weak. Clone size is stated in some rows and not others, as once, few, many or a class when expanded.

J gene | clone size | D gene | V gene | CDR3 protein | CDR3 DNA
TRBJ1-2 | . | . | TRBV28 | CASSFLDGYGYTF | TGTGCCAGCAGTTTCCTGGACGGCTATGGCTACACCTTC
TRBJ2-3 | . | . | TRBV5-4 | CASSSRVAAGPTDTQYF | TGTGCCAGCAGCTCTAGGGTAGCGGCGGGCCCCACAGATACGCAGTATTTT
TRBJ2-3 | . | . | TRBV4-1 | CASSQEGRGRANTDTQYF | TGCGCCAGCAGCCAAGAGGGAAGAGGCAGGGCGAACACAGATACGCAGTATTTT
TRBJ2-2 | . | . | TRBV28 | CASSFLGLGNTGELFF | TGTGCCAGCAGTTTTCTGGGGTTAGGGAACACCGGGGAGCTGTTTTTT
TRBJ2-1 | . | . | TRBV5-3 | CARSSVRAANEQFF | TGTGCCAGAAGCTCAGTCAGGGCGGCCAATGAGCAGTTCTTC
TRBJ1-2 | . | . | TRBV6-1 | CASSERAAQNYGYTF | TGTGCCAGCAGTGAACGCGCAGCCCAGAACTATGGCTACACCTTC
TRBJ1-5 | . | . | TRBV5-8 | CASSLLAQSNQPQHF | TGTGCCAGCAGCTTGCTTGCCCAGAGCAATCAGCCCCAGCATTTT
TRBJ2-7 | once | . | TRBV5-1 | CASSRGVYNRGNYEQYF | TGCGCCAGCAGCCGCGGCGTTTACAACCGGGGAAACTACGAGCAGTACTTC
TRBJ1-2 | . | . | TRBV30 | CAWSAGPGGYTF | TGTGCCTGGAGTGCAGGCCCTGGCGGCTACACCTTC
TRBJ2-7 | few | . | TRBV9 | CASSVDRRHWQTYEQYF | TGTGCCAGCAGCGTAGACAGGCGCCATTGGCAGACCTACGAGCAGTACTTC
TRBJ2-3 | . | TRBD2 | TRBV5-4 | CASSLAGTSVSTDTQYF | TGTGCCAGCAGCTTGGCGGGGACTAGCGTGAGCACAGATACGCAGTATTTT
TRBJ1-1 | few | . | TRBV29-1 | CSAWTVEAFF | TGCAGCGCCTGGACGGTTGAAGCTTTCTTT
TRBJ2-1 | . | TRBD2 | TRBV6-5 | CASSYSPSGNYNEQFF | TGTGCCAGCAGTTACTCTCCAAGCGGGAACTACAATGAGCAGTTCTTC
TRBJ2-1 | . | . | TRBV7-2 | CASSLESGLVEQFF | TGTGCCAGCAGCTTAGAAAGCGGTCTGGTGGAGCAGTTCTTC
TRBJ2-5 | . | . | TRBV7-9 | CASSRRLDQETQYF | TGTGCCAGCAGCCGTCGACTTGATCAAGAGACCCAGTACTTC
TRBJ2-2 | . | . | TRBV9 | CASSAVPGRNTGELFF | TGTGCCAGCAGCGCGGTTCCGGGCCGAAACACCGGGGAGCTGTTTTTT
TRBJ1-1 | . | TRBD1 | TRBV7-9 | CASSLDRGRHTEAFF | TGTGCCAGCAGCTTAGACAGGGGGCGACACACTGAAGCTTTCTTT
TRBJ2-7 | . | TRBD1 | TRBV5-6 | CASSVQGPGEQYF | TGTGCCAGCAGTGTACAGGGGCCAGGCGAGCAGTACTTC
TRBJ1-1 | many | . | TRBV18 | CASSPPAGVVTEAFF | TGTGCCAGCTCACCACCGGCCGGGGTGGTGACTGAAGCTTTCTTT
TRBJ2-7 | once | . | TRBV5-5 | CASGKDWYEQYF | TGTGCCAGCGGAAAGGACTGGTACGAGCAGTACTTC
TRBJ1-2 | . | . | TRBV11-2 | CASSLQDRCHYGGYTF | TGTGCCAGCAGCTTACAAGACCGGTGCCATTATGGTGGCTACACCTTC
TRBJ2-4 | once | . | TRBV19 | CASSTMVKNIQYF | TGTGCCAGTAGTACCATGGTCAAAAACATTCAGTACTTC
TRBJ2-3 | . | . | TRBV5-4 | CASSSGLNVADTQYF | TGTGCCAGCAGCTCGGGACTCAACGTTGCAGATACGCAGTATTTT
TRBJ1-2 | . | . | TRBV7-9 | CASTFPFDSYYGYTF | TGTGCCAGCACTTTCCCTTTTGACAGTTACTATGGCTACACCTTC
TRBJ1-4 | . | TRBD1 | TRBV9 | CASSVEGDSKLFF | TGTGCCAGCAGCGTCGAGGGGGACAGTAAACTGTTTTTT
TRBJ1-5 | . | TRBD1 | TRBV5-5 | CASSLGDSASQPQHF | TGTGCCAGCAGCTTGGGGGACAGCGCGAGTCAGCCCCAGCATTTT
TRBJ2-3 | . | . | TRBV6-1 | CASTRPPGDTQYF | TGTGCCAGCACCCGCCCCCCGGGGGATACGCAGTATTTT
TRBJ1-3 | few | . | TRBV29-1 | CSVDQAPSGNTIYF | TGCAGCGTTGACCAGGCGCCCTCTGGAAACACCATATATTTT
TRBJ2-2 | . | TRBD2 | TRBV14 | CASSQAGAGGPTGELFF | TGTGCCAGCAGCCAAGCTGGAGCGGGAGGGCCAACCGGGGAGCTGTTTTTT
TRBJ2-1 | many | TRBD2 | TRBV18 | CASSPTYQLANYNEQFF | TGTGCCAGCTCACCAACGTATCAACTAGCGAATTACAATGAGCAGTTCTTC
TRBJ1-6 | . | TRBD1 | TRBV2 | CASSEVWTLGTGNSPLHF | TGTGCCAGCAGTGAGGTATGGACCCTCGGGACAGGGAATTCACCCCTCCACTTT
TRBJ2-2 | . | TRBD2 | TRBV6-5 | CASRKGGGGTGELFF | TGTGCCAGCAGAAAGGGCGGGGGGGGGACCGGGGAGCTGTTTTTT
TRBJ1-1 | . | . | TRBV18 | CASSLQGGTEAFF | TGTGCCAGCTCGTTACAGGGTGGCACTGAAGCTTTCTTT
TRBJ2-2 | once | . | TRBV7-9 | CASSLGQLNTGELFF | TGTGCCAGCAGCTTAGGACAGCTGAACACCGGGGAGCTGTTTTTT
TRBJ2-1 | . | TRBD1 | TRBV6-5 | CASTTAGTGYNEQFF | TGTGCCAGCACCACCGCCGGGACAGGGTACAATGAGCAGTTCTTC
TRBJ2-3 | . | . | TRBV10-2 | CASTPYLSTDTQYF | TGCGCCAGCACCCCCTACCTCAGCACAGATACGCAGTATTTT
TRBJ1-1 | . | . | TRBV19 | CASNPLNTGKTEAFF | TGTGCCAGTAATCCCTTAAATACGGGTAAGACTGAAGCTTTCTTT
TRBJ2-7 | . | TRBD1 | TRBV13 | CASSLVLQGGVEQYF | TGTGCCAGCAGCTTAGTCCTACAGGGGGGAGTCGAGCAGTACTTC
TRBJ2-5 | . | . | TRBV2 | CASRGLFSGETQYF | TGTGCCAGCAGGGGACTTTTCAGTGGAGAGACCCAGTACTTC
TRBJ2-2 | . | . | TRBV19 | CASRPRGSTGELFF | TGTGCCAGTAGACCTCGAGGGAGCACCGGGGAGCTGTTTTTT
TRBJ1-2 | . | TRBD1 | TRBV5-4 | CASQGQGAYSGYTF | TGTGCCAGCCAGGGACAGGGGGCATATAGTGGCTACACCTTC
TRBJ2-7 | few | . | TRBV7-7 | CASSFGPSYEQYF | TGTGCTAGCAGCTTTGGGCCATCCTACGAGCAGTACTTC
TRBJ1-6 | . | . | TRBV27 | CASSLFGNIFNGERNSPLHF | TGTGCCAGCAGTTTATTCGGGAATATCTTTAACGGAGAGAGAAATTCACCCCTCCACTTT
TRBJ2-7 | few | TRBD2 | TRBV27 | CASSLSWLAGVYEQYF | TGTGCCAGCAGTTTATCGTGGCTAGCGGGAGTCTACGAGCAGTACTTC
TRBJ2-2 | . | . | TRBV18 | CASSHLDSYTGELFF | TGTGCCAGCTCGCACCTGGACTCCTACACCGGGGAGCTGTTTTTT
TRBJ1-1 | . | TRBD1 | TRBV10-3 | CAIRDRQGGVKAFF | TGTGCCATCCGGGACAGGCAAGGTGGAGTTAAAGCTTTCTTT
TRBJ2-3 | . | TRBD1 | TRBV2 | CASKEGQGFPDTQYF | TGTGCCAGCAAGGAGGGACAGGGCTTCCCAGATACGCAGTATTTT
TRBJ2-3 | . | . | TRBV9 | CASSVSTVDTDTQYF | TGTGCCAGCAGCGTAAGCACAGTCGACACAGATACGCAGTATTTT
TRBJ2-7 | . | TRBD2 | TRBV27 | CASSSPGLAAYEQYF | TGTGCCAGCAGTTCGCCCGGACTAGCGGCCTACGAGCAGTACTTC
TRBJ1-5 | few | TRBD1 | TRBV28 | CASSFPGTGGLPQHF | TGTGCCAGCAGTTTCCCCGGGACAGGCGGATTGCCCCAGCATTTT
TRBJ2-7 | . | . | TRBV7-2 | CASSLGPSYEQYF | TGTGCCAGCAGCTTAGGACCCAGCTACGAGCAGTACTTC
TRBJ2-1 | . | TRBD1 | TRBV5-1 | CASSLENRGLYNEQFF | TGCGCCAGCAGCTTAGAAAACAGGGGGCTCTACAATGAGCAGTTCTTC
TRBJ2-1 | . | . | TRBV15 | CATSRAFYNEQFF | TGTGCCACCAGCAGAGCGTTCTACAATGAGCAGTTCTTC
TRBJ2-5 | . | . | TRBV5-6 | CASSRGLAGETQYF | TGTGCCAGCAGCAGAGGTCTTGCCGGAGAGACCCAGTACTTC
TRBJ1-2 | once | TRBD1 | TRBV7-9 | CASSLGQAIHYGYTF | TGTGCCAGCAGCCTCGGACAGGCGATCCACTATGGCTACACCTTC
TRBJ1-3 | . | TRBD1 | TRBV6-5 | CASSYRDSYSGNTIYF | TGTGCCAGCAGTTACCGGGACAGCTACTCTGGAAACACCATATATTTT
TRBJ1-1 | few | . | TRBV11-2 | CASSLGQGKAFF | TGTGCCAGCAGCTTAGGGCAGGGAAAAGCTTTCTTT
TRBJ2-5 | . | TRBD1 | TRBV11-2 | CASSFGQAETQYF | TGTGCCAGCAGTTTTGGACAGGCAGAGACCCAGTACTTC
TRBJ2-3 | . | TRBD2 | TRBV5-4 | CASSQGTSGSTDTQYF | TGTGCCAGCAGCCAAGGGACTAGCGGATCCACAGATACGCAGTATTTT